This TCR beta chain was profiled in a study of T cells after yellow fever vaccination. The study, taken as a whole, reports: Clones from primary vaccination mostly reappeared after the booster (approximately 96% CD4, 88% CD8).

Note on this clonotype: The antigen remains unidentified.

In making TCR cDNA, 5'RACE template switching added a universal primer site and UMIs to it. One entry per CDR3 protein, called by TCRdb with MiXCR from the 5' RACE reads. The table includes 350,000 to 450,000 distinct CDR3 sequences, around a sixth detected once. The junction had 5 bases not matched to a gene; V was cut back by 1 base and J by 7 bases. The CDR3 has 14 amino acids. In germline, CDR1 is MGHRA, CDR2 YSYEKL. This TCR was recovered from a man younger than 35 who received the YFV17D yellow fever vaccine. The material was PBMCs, obtained before the yellow fever booster vaccination. This chain uses TRBV4-1 with TRBJ1-1; 8 nucleotides agree with TRBD1. CDR3 loop: CASSQAGGIDEAFF. Here the CDR3 DNA reads TGCGCCAGCAGCCAAGCAGGGGGCATCGATGAAGCTTTCTTT.